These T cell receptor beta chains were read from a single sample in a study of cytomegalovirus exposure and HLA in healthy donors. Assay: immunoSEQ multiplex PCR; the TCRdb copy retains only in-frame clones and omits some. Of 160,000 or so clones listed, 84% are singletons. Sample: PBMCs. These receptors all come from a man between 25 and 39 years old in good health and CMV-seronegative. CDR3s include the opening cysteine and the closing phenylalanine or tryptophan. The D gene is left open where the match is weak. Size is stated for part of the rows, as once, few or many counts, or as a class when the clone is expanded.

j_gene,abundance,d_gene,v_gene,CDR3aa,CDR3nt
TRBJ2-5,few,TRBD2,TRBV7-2,CASSTRGLAGVQYF,TGTGCCAGCAGTACGCGGGGACTAGCGGGAGTGCAGTACTTC
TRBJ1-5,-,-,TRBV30,CACGRKTTDCNQPQHF,TGTGCCTGCGGGCGAAAGACGACGGACTGCAATCAGCCCCAGCATTTT
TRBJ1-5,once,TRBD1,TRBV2,CASSRWTGLNSNQPQHF,TGTGCCAGCAGTCGTTGGACAGGGCTGAATAGCAATCAGCCCCAGCATTTT
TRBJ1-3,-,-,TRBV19,CASRWASGNTIYF,TGTGCCAGTAGATGGGCCTCTGGAAACACCATATATTTT
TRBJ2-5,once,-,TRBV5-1,CASSLVSETQYF,TGCGCCAGCAGCTTGGTTTCGGAGACCCAGTACTTC
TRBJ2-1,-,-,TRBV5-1,CASSPGDQGFSYNEQFF,TGCGCCAGCAGCCCGGGGGATCAGGGCTTTTCCTACAATGAGCAGTTCTTC
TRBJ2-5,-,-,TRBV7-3,CASSLPAGPTKETQYF,TGTGCCAGCAGCCTCCCCGCGGGACCAACTAAAGAGACCCAGTACTTC
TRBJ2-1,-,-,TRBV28,CASSEGYNEQFF,TGTGCCAGCAGCGAGGGATACAATGAGCAGTTCTTC
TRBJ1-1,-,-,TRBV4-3,CASSQEITQYPFF,TGCGCCAGCAGCCAGGAGATCACTCAGTATCCGTTTTTT
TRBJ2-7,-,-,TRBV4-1,CASSQPDTNSYEQYF,TGCGCCAGCAGCCAACCGGACACAAACTCCTACGAGCAGTACTTC
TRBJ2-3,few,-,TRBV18,CASSPTSPFSTDTQYF,TGTGCCAGCTCACCGACTAGTCCATTTTCCACAGATACGCAGTATTTT
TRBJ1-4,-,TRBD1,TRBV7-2,CASSLVAGTGGEKLFF,TGTGCCAGCAGCTTAGTCGCCGGGACAGGGGGAGAAAAACTGTTTTTT
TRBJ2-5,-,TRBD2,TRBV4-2,CASSPPIQRGIQETQYF,TGTGCCAGCAGCCCTCCGATCCAGCGGGGAATCCAAGAGACCCAGTACTTC
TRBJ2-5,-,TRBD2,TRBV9,CASSVASGRVETQYF,TGTGCCAGCAGCGTAGCTAGCGGGAGGGTTGAGACCCAGTACTTC
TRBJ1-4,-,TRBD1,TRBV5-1,CASSSGQGSEKLFF,TGCGCCAGCAGCTCAGGACAGGGTTCCGAAAAACTGTTTTTT
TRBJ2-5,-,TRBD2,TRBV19,CASKKFGTSGQETQYF,TGTGCCAGTAAGAAATTTGGGACTAGCGGCCAAGAGACCCAGTACTTC
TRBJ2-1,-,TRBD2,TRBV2,CASSEGLAGLNEQFF,TGTGCCAGCAGCGAGGGACTAGCGGGACTGAATGAGCAGTTCTTC
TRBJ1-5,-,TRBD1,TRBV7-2,CASSADRGQPQHF,TGTGCCAGCAGCGCCGACAGGGGTCAGCCCCAGCATTTT
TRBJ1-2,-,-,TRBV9,CASSETSFYGYTF,TGTGCCAGCAGCGAGACATCTTTCTATGGCTACACCTTC
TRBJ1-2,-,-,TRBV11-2,CASSSLNGQLAYGYTF,TGTGCCAGCAGCTCGTTGAATGGACAGTTGGCATATGGCTACACCTTC
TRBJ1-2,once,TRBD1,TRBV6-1,CASSGQGDYGYTF,TGTGCCAGCAGTGGACAGGGAGACTATGGCTACACCTTC
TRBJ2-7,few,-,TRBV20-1,CSARGGYEQYF,TGCAGTGCTAGAGGAGGGTACGAGCAGTACTTC
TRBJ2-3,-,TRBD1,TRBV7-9,CASSLFGTGWGTDTQYF,TGTGCCAGCAGCTTATTCGGGACAGGGTGGGGCACAGATACGCAGTATTTT
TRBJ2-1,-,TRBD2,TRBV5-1,CASSTSIGLAGDEQFF,TGCGCCAGCAGCACCTCAATCGGACTAGCGGGGGATGAGCAGTTCTTC
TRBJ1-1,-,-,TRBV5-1,CASSLVTGNTEAFF,TGCGCCAGCAGCTTGGTGACTGGGAACACTGAAGCTTTCTTT
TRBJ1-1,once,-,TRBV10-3,CATHGSLLGTEAFF,TGTGCCACGCATGGAAGCCTCCTCGGGACTGAAGCTTTCTTT
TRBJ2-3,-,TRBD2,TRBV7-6,CASSLDPRRESTDTQYF,TGTGCCAGCAGCTTAGATCCTAGGCGGGAGAGCACAGATACGCAGTATTTT
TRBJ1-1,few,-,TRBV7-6,CASSLGTHFNTEAFF,TGTGCCAGCAGCTTAGGGACACATTTTAACACTGAAGCTTTCTTT
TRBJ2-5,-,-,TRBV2,CASSGPSQETQYF,TGTGCCAGCAGTGGGCCATCTCAAGAGACCCAGTACTTC
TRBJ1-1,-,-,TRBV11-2,CASSSAGVEAFF,TGTGCCAGCAGTTCAGCGGGAGTTGAAGCTTTCTTT
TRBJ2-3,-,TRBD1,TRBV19,CASSMGTGSTDTQYF,TGTGCCAGTAGTATGGGGACAGGGAGCACAGATACGCAGTATTTT
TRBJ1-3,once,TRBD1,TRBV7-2,CASSPNPTGPGNTIYF,TGTGCCAGCAGCCCAAATCCGACAGGGCCTGGAAACACCATATATTTT
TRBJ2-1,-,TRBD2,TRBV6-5,CASSYTGGEQFF,TGTGCCAGCAGCTACACCGGGGGGGAGCAGTTCTTC
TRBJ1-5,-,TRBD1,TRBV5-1,CASSPDRHPQHF,TGCGCCAGCAGCCCGGACAGGCATCCCCAGCATTTT
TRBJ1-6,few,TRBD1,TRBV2,CAQGTGGSPLHF,TGTGCCCAGGGGACAGGGGGATCACCCCTCCACTTT
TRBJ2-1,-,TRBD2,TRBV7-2,CASTSPTSGYNEQFF,TGTGCCAGCACCTCCCCCACTAGCGGATACAATGAGCAGTTCTTC
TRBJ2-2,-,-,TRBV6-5,CASSSGAYTGELFF,TGTGCCAGCAGTTCAGGGGCGTACACCGGGGAGCTGTTTTTT